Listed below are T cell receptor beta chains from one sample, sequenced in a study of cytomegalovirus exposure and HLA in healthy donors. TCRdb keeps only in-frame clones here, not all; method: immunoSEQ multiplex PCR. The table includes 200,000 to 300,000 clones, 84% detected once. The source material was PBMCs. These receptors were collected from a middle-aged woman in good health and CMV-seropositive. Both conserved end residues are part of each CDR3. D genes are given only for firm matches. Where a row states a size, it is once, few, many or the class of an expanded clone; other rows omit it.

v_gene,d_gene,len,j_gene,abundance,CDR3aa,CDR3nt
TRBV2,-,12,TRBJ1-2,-,CASSVRSYGYTF,TGTGCCAGCAGTGTCCGCAGCTATGGCTACACCTTC
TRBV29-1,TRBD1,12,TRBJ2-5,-,CSVGQIQETQYF,TGCAGCGTGGGACAGATACAAGAGACCCAGTACTTC
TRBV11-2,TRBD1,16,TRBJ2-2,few,CASRLVGTGGTGELFF,TGTGCCAGCAGACTCGTCGGGACAGGGGGCACCGGGGAGCTGTTTTTT
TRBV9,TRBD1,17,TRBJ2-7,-,CASSVGVRGTGDPEQYF,TGTGCCAGCAGCGTAGGGGTTCGGGGGACAGGGGACCCCGAGCAGTACTTC
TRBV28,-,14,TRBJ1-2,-,CASTKTRGSYGYTF,TGTGCCAGCACCAAAACTCGGGGTTCCTATGGCTACACCTTC
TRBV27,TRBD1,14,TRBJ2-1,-,CASRSGTANNEQFF,TGTGCCAGCAGGTCCGGGACAGCCAACAATGAGCAGTTCTTC
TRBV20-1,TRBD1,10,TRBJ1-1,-,CSARGDEAFF,TGCAGTGCCAGGGGGGATGAAGCTTTCTTT
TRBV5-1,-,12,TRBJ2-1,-,CASRTVNNEQFF,TGCGCCAGCAGGACAGTAAACAATGAGCAGTTCTTC
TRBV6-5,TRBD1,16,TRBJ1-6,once,CASSSQGDSYNSPLHF,TGTGCCAGCAGTTCTCAGGGGGACTCCTATAATTCACCCCTCCACTTT
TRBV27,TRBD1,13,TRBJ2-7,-,CASSPDRDNEQYF,TGTGCCAGCAGCCCGGACAGGGATAACGAGCAGTACTTC
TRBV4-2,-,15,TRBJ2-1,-,CASSQEAVSYNEQFF,TGTGCCAGCAGCCAAGAGGCGGTCTCCTACAATGAGCAGTTCTTC
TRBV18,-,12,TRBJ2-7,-,CASSPSSYEQYF,TGTGCCAGCTCACCCTCGTCCTACGAGCAGTACTTC
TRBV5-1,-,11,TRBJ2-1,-,CASSFGPEQFF,TGCGCCAGCAGCTTTGGGCCTGAGCAGTTCTTC
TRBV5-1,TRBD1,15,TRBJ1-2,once,CASSSWDRDNYGYTF,TGCGCCAGCAGCTCCTGGGACAGGGATAACTATGGCTACACCTTC
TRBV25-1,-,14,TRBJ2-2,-,CASSKEAYTGELFF,TGTGCCAGCAGTAAGGAAGCGTACACCGGGGAGCTGTTTTTT
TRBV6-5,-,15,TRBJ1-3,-,CASVREYGTGNTIYF,TGTGCCAGTGTTAGGGAGTACGGTACTGGAAACACCATATATTTT
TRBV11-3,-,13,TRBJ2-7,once,CASSSTSSYEQYF,TGTGCCAGCAGCTCAACTAGTTCCTACGAGCAGTACTTC
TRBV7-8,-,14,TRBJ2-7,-,CASSSTGIGYEQYF,TGTGCCAGCAGCTCGACAGGCATAGGCTACGAGCAGTACTTC
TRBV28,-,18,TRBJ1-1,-,CASSLDISGHIMNTEAFF,TGTGCCAGCAGTTTAGACATATCGGGACACATCATGAACACTGAAGCTTTCTTT
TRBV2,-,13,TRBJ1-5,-,CASRVGSNQPQHF,TGTGCCAGCAGGGTCGGGAGCAATCAGCCCCAGCATTTT
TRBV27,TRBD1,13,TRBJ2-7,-,CASSLGTGVDQYF,TGTGCCAGCAGCCTGGGGACAGGGGTGGATCAGTACTTC
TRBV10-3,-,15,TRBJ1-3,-,CAISDPTGDFNTIYF,TGTGCCATCAGTGACCCCACAGGCGATTTCAACACCATATATTTT
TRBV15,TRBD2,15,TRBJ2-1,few,CATKDGREPYNEQFF,TGTGCCACTAAAGATGGGAGGGAGCCTTACAATGAGCAGTTCTTC
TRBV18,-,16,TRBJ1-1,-,CASSPHQGPMNTEAFF,TGTGCCAGCTCACCCCATCAGGGTCCAATGAACACTGAAGCTTTCTTT
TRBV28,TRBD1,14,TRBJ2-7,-,CASSGGQGGYEQYF,TGTGCCAGCAGTGGCGGACAGGGCGGATACGAGCAGTACTTC
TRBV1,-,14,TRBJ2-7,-,CTSSPLSAGNEQYF,TGCACCAGCAGCCCTCTAAGTGCCGGTAACGAGCAGTACTTC